A single sample gave rise to the 26 T cell receptor beta chains below, sequenced in a study of blood T cell repertoires in COVID-19. Sequencing was performed with immunoSEQ multiplex PCR; in TCRdb, only in-frame clones are kept and a portion is missing. The table has about 430,000 clones, around 90% seen once. Sequencing used peripheral blood. All receptors come from a man aged 18 to 30 with COVID-19, enrolled during active disease.

The rearrangement uses TRBV2 and TRBJ1-2; TRBD1 is a possible D gene (6 bases). CDR1 is SNHLY, CDR2 FYNNEI, per germline. CDR3 length equals 11 residues. The V and J ends lost 8 bases and 5 bases respectively, with 9 bases between them. The CDR3 protein is CASWTVYGYTF. CDR3 DNA sequence: TGTGCCAGCTGGACAGTTTATGGCTACACCTTC.

The rearrangement joins TRBV11-3 to TRBJ2-1, with a tentative D call TRBD2 (6 bases). V shed 1 base and J shed 1 base, with 8 bases lying between them. CDR1 and CDR2 (germline): SGHNT, YENEEA. The CDR3 has 15 amino acids. CDR3 nucleotides: TGTGCCAGCAGCTTAGCTAGCGCGTCCTACAATGAGCAGTTCTTC. Amino acid sequence: CASSLASASYNEQFF.

V and J are TRBV2 and TRBJ1-5, with a weak D call TRBD1 (5 bases). V lost 8 bases, J lost 4 bases, and 12 bases lay in between. The CDR3 consists of 13 residues. The V gene's germline CDR1 is SNHLY and CDR2 FYNNEI. DNA for the CDR3: TGTGCCAGCGGGCCCCAGGGAAATCAGCCCCAGCATTTT. Protein: CASGPQGNQPQHF.

This clone was found a few times. Other DNA sequences of this sample code for an identical CDR3. The chain combines TRBV5-4 with TRBJ1-1; tentatively, D is TRBD1 (5 bases). The CDR3 is made up of 14 amino acids. V was trimmed by 2 bases and J by 1 base, leaving 9 bases between them. Germline V gene lookup returns CDR1 SGHNT and CDR2 YYREEE (reference sequence). CDR3 region: CASSFRGGNTEAFF. The DNA for the CDR3 is TGTGCCAGCAGCTTCCGCGGGGGGAACACTGAAGCTTTCTTT.

The V gene is TRBV3-1 (or the pseudogene TRBV3-2), the J gene TRBJ2-3, with 15 bases lining up with TRBD2. Germline CDR1 is LGHDT and CDR2 is YNNKEL (reference sequence). V lost 4 bases to trimming and J lost 14 bases; unmatched junction nucleotides: 7. The CDR3 spans 14 residues. Here the CDR3 reads CASSLGLAGGPGYF. CDR3 nucleotide sequence: TGTGCCAGCAGCCTCGGACTAGCGGGAGGGCCGGGGTATTTT.

The chain is built from TRBV29-1 and TRBJ2-7; D perhaps matches TRBD2 (5 bases). The germline V gene encodes CDR1 SQVTM and CDR2 ANQGSEA. Trimming stripped 6 bases from V and 0 bases from J, with 15 bases between. CDR3 length: 14 amino acids. The CDR3 bases are TGCAGCGTCTCGGACGCGGGCGGCTCCTACGAGCAGTACTTC. This codes for CSVSDAGGSYEQYF.

The rearrangement links TRBV5-4 to TRBJ1-1; D is possibly TRBD1 (5 bases). The V end was cut by 5 bases, the J end by 0 bases, with 11 bases between. This CDR3 is built from 14 residues. Per the germline V gene, CDR1 is SGHNT and CDR2 is YYREEE (reference sequence). CDR3 sequence: CASRGEMLNTEAFF. CDR3 DNA: TGTGCCAGCAGAGGGGAAATGTTGAACACTGAAGCTTTCTTT.

This clone came up a few times. The chain employs TRBV6-5 and TRBJ1-5; the D is unclear. Per germline, CDR1 MNHEY and CDR2 SVGAGI. CDR3 length: 12 amino acids. V was cut by 6 bases and J by 3 bases, with 6 bases left in between. The DNA for the CDR3 is TGTGCCAGCAGGGCCAACAATCAGCCCCAGCATTTT. It is translated as CASRANNQPQHF.

The J gene is TRBJ2-1, the V gene TRBV27, with 7 positions matching TRBD2. The germline V gene has CDR1 MNHEY and CDR2 SMNVEV (reference sequence). The junction had 8 bases not matched to a gene; V was cut back by 8 bases and J by 4 bases. The CDR3 loop spans 14 amino acids. CDR3 amino acids: CASGGGTRYNEQFF. In nucleotides, the CDR3 is TGTGCCAGCGGGGGGGGGACTCGGTACAATGAGCAGTTCTTC.

This clone was observed once. V is TRBV2 and J is TRBJ2-5; D might be TRBD1 (6 bases). Germline V gene lookup returns CDR1 SNHLY and CDR2 FYNNEI. Trimming took off 4 bases at V and 1 base at J, with 7 bases between the two ends. The CDR3 spans 13 residues. The CDR3 DNA is TGTGCCAGCAGTGCAGGGGTCCAAGAGACCCAGTACTTC. Its protein product is CASSAGVQETQYF.

The CDR3 DNA is TGCAGCGTTGAAGAGAAAGGGGGGGGGCCAAACCCACGCCGGGTCTATGGCTACACCTTC. It encodes CSVEEKGGGPNPRRVYGYTF. The chain uses TRBV29-1 and TRBJ1-2; TRBD1 might be the D (6 bases). V lost 0 bases and J lost 4, with 30 bases in between. Per germline, CDR1 SQVTM and CDR2 ANQGSEA. This CDR3 has 20 amino acids.

The chain uses TRBV4-2 and TRBJ2-7, with TRBD2 identical over 8 bases. Trimming removed 0 bases from V and 7 bases from J; junction bases left unmatched: 11. There are 16 residues in the CDR3. Germline-derived CDR1 and CDR2 are LGHNA and YNFKEQ. In DNA, the CDR3 is TGTGCCAGCAGCCAAGATTTCGGGGGGGGATCGGGAGAGCAGTACTTC. Its protein is CASSQDFGGGSGEQYF.

CDR3 sequence (DNA): TGCGCCAGCAGCTTGGAAGGGGTCTATGGCTACACCTTC. Its protein is CASSLEGVYGYTF. This chain joins TRBV5-1 and TRBJ1-2; a weak D match, TRBD1 (5 bases). Germline assignment: CDR1 SGHRS and CDR2 YFSETQ. V gave up 0 bases and J gave up 4 bases, with 7 bases separating them. This CDR3 has 13 residues.

The chain uses TRBV3-1 (or the pseudogene TRBV3-2) and TRBJ1-5; 7 bases line up with TRBD1. This CDR3 spans 14 amino acids. Germline V gives CDR1 LGHDT, CDR2 YNNKEL (reference sequence). V gave up 3 bases and J gave up 5 bases; unmatched junction bases: 4. The CDR3 sequence: CASSHRQGHQPQHF. In DNA form, the CDR3 reads TGTGCCAGCAGCCACCGACAGGGCCATCAGCCCCAGCATTTT.

This chain uses TRBV11-3 with TRBJ1-1; D is undetermined. The germline V gene encodes CDR1 SGHNT and CDR2 YENEEA. This CDR3 is 14 amino acids long. Trimming took 2 bases from V and 2 from J, leaving 9 bases between them. The CDR3: CASSLSGDNTEAFF. The CDR3 nucleotides are TGTGCCAGCAGCTTATCCGGGGATAACACTGAAGCTTTCTTT.

The chain is built from TRBV14 and TRBJ1-4; tentative D call: TRBD1 (5 bases). Trimming took 4 bases from V and 5 from J, leaving 14 bases between them. CDR1 is SGHDN and CDR2 is FVKESK in the germline V gene. The CDR3 runs 15 residues. The CDR3 sequence: CASSLGRGGNEKLFF. The CDR3 DNA reads as TGTGCCAGCAGCCTCGGACGGGGGGGAAATGAAAAACTGTTTTTT.

For the CDR3, the DNA is TGCGCCAGCAGTGACCGGACAGGGGGTCCGGGCACTGAAGCTTTCTTT. It yields the protein CASSDRTGGPGTEAFF. The genes are TRBV10-1 and TRBJ1-1, with 10 bases fitting TRBD1. Germline V gene data show CDR1 as WNHNN and CDR2 as SYGVQD (reference sequence). CDR3 size: 16 residues. The trim removed 3 bases at V and 4 bases at J, leaving 8 bases unmatched.

About this clone itself: The sample holds other DNA sequences that translate to the same CDR3. The V gene is TRBV3-1 (or the pseudogene TRBV3-2), the J gene TRBJ1-2; D call uncertain. The V and J ends lost 4 bases and 4 bases respectively, with 10 bases between them. The CDR3 covers 13 residues. Looked up from germline, CDR1 is LGHDT and CDR2 is YNNKEL (reference sequence). The CDR3 nucleotides are TGTGCCAGCAGCCCGCGCGGATCCTATGGCTACACCTTC. This sequence encodes CASSPRGSYGYTF.

The chain links TRBV24-1 to TRBJ2-7, with D maybe TRBD1 (6 bases). Looked up from germline, CDR1 is KGHDR and CDR2 is SFDVKD. V gave up 1 base and J gave up 6 bases, with 18 bases separating them. This CDR3 region has 16 residues. CDR3 nucleotide sequence: TGTGCCACCAGTGATTTCTCCCATACAGGGTATGGCGAGCAGTACTTC. Protein: CATSDFSHTGYGEQYF.

This clone was recorded a few times. In DNA form, the CDR3 reads TGTGCCAGCAGCTTACCGGGACTAGCACTACGGGAGCAGTACTTC. This encodes CASSLPGLALREQYF. V gene TRBV5-4 combines with J gene TRBJ2-7; 9 nucleotides line up with TRBD2. The V and J ends lost 2 bases and 7 bases, in that order; junction bases with no gene match: 10. Germline CDR1 is SGHNT and CDR2 is YYREEE (reference sequence). The CDR3 contains 15 residues.

This clone was seen only once. The chain has TRBV7-2 and TRBJ2-1; TRBD2 matches 12 bases. CDR1 and CDR2 (germline): SGHTA, FQGNSA. The CDR3 sequence is 19 residues long. With V trimmed by 0 bases and J by 5 bases, 11 bases remained unmatched. CDR3 sequence reads: CASSLAGGLAGLPDNEQFF. In DNA form, the CDR3 reads TGTGCCAGCAGCTTAGCAGGGGGACTAGCGGGTCTCCCGGACAATGAGCAGTTCTTC.

The genes are TRBV12-3 or TRBV12-4 and TRBJ2-1; D is undetermined. CDR3 length: 12 amino acids. With 4 bases removed from V and 3 bases from J, the gap between germline ends came to 4 bases. Written as DNA, the CDR3 is TGTGCCAGCAGTTCCCGCTACAATGAGCAGTTCTTC. Translated: CASSSRYNEQFF.

The rearrangement uses TRBV10-1 and TRBJ1-5, with a possible D match to TRBD1 (6 bases). The CDR3 spans 14 residues. Germline assignment: CDR1 WNHNN and CDR2 SYGVQD (reference sequence). Trimming took off 6 bases at V and 4 bases at J, with 13 bases between the two ends. This CDR3 reads CASSEDSLNQPQHF. CDR3 DNA: TGCGCCAGCAGCGAGGACAGCTTAAATCAGCCCCAGCATTTT.

This clone was picked up a small number of times. The chain is built from TRBV6-6 and TRBJ1-2, with 7 bases identical to TRBD1. Germline V gives CDR1 MNHNY, CDR2 SVGAGI (reference sequence). The length of the CDR3 is 15 residues. After removal of 5 bases from V and 8 bases from J, the junction contained 14 bases not matched to a gene. The CDR3 bases are TGTGCCAGCAGTCTGGGGGAACCCGACAGGGCGGGCTACACCTTC. It yields the protein CASSLGEPDRAGYTF.

This chain joins TRBV7-9 and TRBJ2-7, with 12 bases fitting TRBD1. The ends lost 4 bases at V and 4 bases at J; junction bases unmatched: 8. Germline V lookup: CDR1 SEHNR, CDR2 FQNEAQ (reference sequence). The CDR3 sequence is 16 residues long. The DNA for the CDR3 is TGTGCCAGCAGCTCACTAAGGGGACAGGGGGCGTACGAGCAGTACTTC. Translated: CASSSLRGQGAYEQYF.

This clone has just a few counts. The chain links TRBV5-1 to TRBJ2-3; 9 bases match TRBD2. Germline V gene lookup returns CDR1 SGHRS and CDR2 YFSETQ. V gave up 4 bases and J gave up 0 bases; unmatched junction bases: 9. This CDR3 has 17 amino acids. Written as DNA, the CDR3 is TGCGCCAGCAGCACGGGACTAGCAGTCACTAGCACAGATACGCAGTATTTT. Its translation: CASSTGLAVTSTDTQYF.